Sequencing of this TCR beta chain was carried out in a study of blood T cell repertoires in COVID-19. Overall study: The United States, Italy and Spain provided the acute and convalescent COVID-19 samples.

This clone was found once. In the original processing: Estimation of nucleated cell counts relied on the amplification of reference gene primers. Only in-frame clones appear in the TCRdb table, and some are missing; sequencing was by immunoSEQ multiplex PCR. The DNA gave D and trimming, while V, J and clone size come from that table. This sample has approximately 24,000 clones, with about 89% found just once. The V and J ends lost 3 bases and 1 base respectively, with 10 bases between them. CDR3 length: 14 residues. Germline assignment: CDR1 SGHNT and CDR2 YYREEE (reference sequence). The chain employs TRBV5-4 and TRBJ1-2; unclear D gene. Sequencing input: peripheral blood. The receptor comes from a woman aged 70-85 years with active COVID-19. The CDR3: CASSSAGYNYGYTF. CDR3 nucleotides: TGTGCCAGCAGCTCAGCGGGCTATAACTATGGCTACACCTTC.